Below, 4 T cell receptor beta chains from the same sample are listed, as sequenced in a study of blood T cell repertoires in COVID-19 (dated by TCRdb to 2020 to 2022). The library was obtained by the immunoSEQ multiplex PCR assay. TCRdb obtained this table from immuneACCESS and retained in-frame rearrangements with V and J assigned. These tables miss some clones; where compared with another copy, unresolved V genes account for less than half of the shortfall, and the remainder is unexplained. The sample has 120,000 to 150,000 clones on record, approximately 85% of them singletons. 2.5% to 3% of the sample belongs to the ten largest clones. The material sequenced was peripheral blood. All receptors come from a man aged 45-65 years with acute or convalescent COVID-19.

The chain carries TRBV12-3 or TRBV12-4 and TRBJ1-2; 9 positions agree with TRBD1. This CDR3 has 13 amino acids. V lost 3 bases and J lost 12; bases outside the gene matches: 8. CDR3 region: CASSFGTGKVDTF. CDR3 in DNA: TGTGCCAGCAGTTTTGGGACAGGGAAGGTCGACACCTTC.

A word on this clone: An end of the junction differs from the germline gene, which may be a read error. V is TRBV19 and J is TRBJ1-6; tentative D call: TRBD1 (5 bases). The CDR3 sequence is 15 residues long. Per germline, CDR1 LNHDA and CDR2 SQIVND (reference sequence). The CDR3 spells CASTIHRTSGSPLHF. The CDR3 DNA reads as TGTGCCAGTACTATACACAGGACGTCTGGTTCACCCCTCCACTTT.

The rearrangement joins TRBV15 to TRBJ2-3; tentatively, D is TRBD2 (5 bases). CDR1 and CDR2 (germline): LNHNV, YYDKDF (reference sequence). V was trimmed by 0 bases and J by 0 bases, leaving 7 bases between them. The CDR3 loop spans 15 amino acids. CDR3 sequence reads: CATSRDSGSTDTQYF. The CDR3 DNA is TGTGCCACCAGCAGAGATTCGGGGAGCACAGATACGCAGTATTTT.

The V and J genes are TRBV7-8 and TRBJ1-5; tentatively, D is TRBD1 (5 bases). The V gene's germline CDR1 is SGHVS and CDR2 FQNEAQ. This CDR3 has 16 residues. V lost 0 bases and J lost 2, with 11 bases in between. Written as DNA, the CDR3 is TGTGCCAGCAGCTTAGCCGGGGGAGGAGGCAATCAGCCCCAGCATTTT. It translates to CASSLAGGGGNQPQHF. The whole variable domain, filled in from reference TRBV7-8 and TRBJ1-5, reads GAGVSQSPRYKVAKRGQDVALRCDPISGHVSLFWYQQALGQGPEFLTYFQNEAQLDKSGLPSDRFFAERPEGSVSTLKIQRTQQEDSAVYLCASSLAGGGGNQPQHFGDGTRLSIL.